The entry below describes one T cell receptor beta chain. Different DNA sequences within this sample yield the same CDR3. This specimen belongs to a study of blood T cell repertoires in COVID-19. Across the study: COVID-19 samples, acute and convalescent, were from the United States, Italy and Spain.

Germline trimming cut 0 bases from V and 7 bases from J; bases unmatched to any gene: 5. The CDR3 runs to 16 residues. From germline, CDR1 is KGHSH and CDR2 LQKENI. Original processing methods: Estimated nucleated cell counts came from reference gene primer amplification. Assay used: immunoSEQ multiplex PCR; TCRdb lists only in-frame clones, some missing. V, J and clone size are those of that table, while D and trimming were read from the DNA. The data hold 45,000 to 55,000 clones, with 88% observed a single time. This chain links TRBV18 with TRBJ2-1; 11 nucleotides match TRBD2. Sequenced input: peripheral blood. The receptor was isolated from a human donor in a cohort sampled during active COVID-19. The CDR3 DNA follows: TGTGCCAGCTCACCACCGGGGCTAGCGGGAGGAAATGAGCAGTTCTTC. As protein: CASSPPGLAGGNEQFF. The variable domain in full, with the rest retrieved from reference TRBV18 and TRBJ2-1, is NAGVMQNPRHLVRRRGQEARLRCSPMKGHSHVYWYRQLPEEGLKFMVYLQKENIIDESGMPKERFSAEFPKEGPSILRIQQVVRGDSAAYFCASSPPGLAGGNEQFFGPGTRLTVL.